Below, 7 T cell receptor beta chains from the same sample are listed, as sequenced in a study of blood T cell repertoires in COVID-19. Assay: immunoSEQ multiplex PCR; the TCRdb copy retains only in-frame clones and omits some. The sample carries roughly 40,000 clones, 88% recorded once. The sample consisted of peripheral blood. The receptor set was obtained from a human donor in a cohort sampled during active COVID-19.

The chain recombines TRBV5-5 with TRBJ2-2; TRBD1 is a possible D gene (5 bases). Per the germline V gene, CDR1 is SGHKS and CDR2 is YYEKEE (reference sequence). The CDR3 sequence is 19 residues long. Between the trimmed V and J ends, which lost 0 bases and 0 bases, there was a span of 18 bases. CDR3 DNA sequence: TGTGCCAGCAGCTTGGAGTTTATTGGGGCACTCGCGAACACCGGGGAGCTGTTTTTT. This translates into CASSLEFIGALANTGELFF.

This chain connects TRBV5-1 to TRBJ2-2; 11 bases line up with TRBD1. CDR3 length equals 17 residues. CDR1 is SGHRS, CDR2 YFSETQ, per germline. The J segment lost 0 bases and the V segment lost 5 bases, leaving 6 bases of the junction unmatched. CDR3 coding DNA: TGCGCCAGCAGTTGGACAGGGGGCTTCGCGAACACCGGGGAGCTGTTTTTT. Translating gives CASSWTGGFANTGELFF.

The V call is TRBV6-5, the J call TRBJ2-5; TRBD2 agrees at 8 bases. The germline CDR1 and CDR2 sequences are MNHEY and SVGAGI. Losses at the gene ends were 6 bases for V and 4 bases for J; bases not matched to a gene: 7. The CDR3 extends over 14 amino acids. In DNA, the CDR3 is TGTGCCAGCAGCCGGGGGGGCGGGAGAGAGACCCAGTACTTC. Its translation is CASSRGGGRETQYF.

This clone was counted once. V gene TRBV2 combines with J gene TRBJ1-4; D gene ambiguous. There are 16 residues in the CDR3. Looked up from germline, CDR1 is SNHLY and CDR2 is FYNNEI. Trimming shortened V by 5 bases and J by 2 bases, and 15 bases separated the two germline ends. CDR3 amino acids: CASSTTLGLTNEKLFF. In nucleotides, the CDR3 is TGTGCCAGCAGTACGACTCTTGGTCTCACTAATGAAAAACTGTTTTTT.

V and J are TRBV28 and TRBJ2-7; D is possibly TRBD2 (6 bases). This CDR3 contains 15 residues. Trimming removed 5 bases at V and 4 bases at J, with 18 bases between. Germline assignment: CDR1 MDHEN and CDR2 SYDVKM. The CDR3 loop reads CASSPFTGRKYEQYF. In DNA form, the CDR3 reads TGTGCCAGCAGTCCATTTACCGGGAGAAAATACGAGCAGTACTTC. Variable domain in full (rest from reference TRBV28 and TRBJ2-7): DVKVTQSSRYLVKRTGEKVFLECVQDMDHENMFWYRQDPGLGLRLIYFSYDVKMKEKGDIPEGYSVSREKKERFSLILESASTNQTSMYLCASSPFTGRKYEQYFGPGTRLTVT.

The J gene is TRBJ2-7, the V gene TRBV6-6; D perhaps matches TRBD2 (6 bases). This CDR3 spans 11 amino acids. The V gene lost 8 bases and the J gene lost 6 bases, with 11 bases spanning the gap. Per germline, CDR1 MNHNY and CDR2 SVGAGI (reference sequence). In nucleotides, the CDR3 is TGTGCCAGCCTGATGGGGGGCGAGCAGTACTTC. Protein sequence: CASLMGGEQYF.

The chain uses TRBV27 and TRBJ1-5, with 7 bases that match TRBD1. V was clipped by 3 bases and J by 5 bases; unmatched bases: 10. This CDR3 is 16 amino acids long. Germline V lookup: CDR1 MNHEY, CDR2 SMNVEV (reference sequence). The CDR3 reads CASSLARPGGHQPQHF. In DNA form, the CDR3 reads TGTGCCAGCAGTTTGGCCCGGCCAGGGGGGCATCAGCCCCAGCATTTT.